This TCR beta chain was captured in a study of OX40 agonist ivuxolimab in advanced cancers. Regarding the study in general: Ivuxolimab was a fully human IgG2 agonistic monoclonal antibody targeting the costimulatory receptor OX40 (CD134). Intravenous ivuxolimab was administered to patients every 2 weeks at six dose levels: 0.01, 0.1, 0.3, 1.5, 3 and 10 mg/kg. Among the approximately 50 dose-escalation patients, around 19 had hepatocellular carcinoma, about 15 melanoma, 9 renal cell carcinoma and 9 head and neck cancer. In the dose-escalation cohort, 82.7% of patients were male, and the mean age was roughly 60 years with a range of roughly 23 to 79. Patients were allowed to have had prior anti-PD-1, anti-PD-L1 or anti-CTLA-4 therapy, and around two fifths of the dose-escalation patients had been treated with checkpoint inhibitors. Partial responses occurred in three dose-escalation patients: two with cutaneous melanoma and one with hepatocellular carcinoma. The purpose of peripheral TCRbeta sequencing was to test whether ivuxolimab changed TCR sequence diversity and led to clonal T-cell expansion. The paper covers the monotherapy dose-escalation part of the phase I ivuxolimab trial, which included N ≈ 57 patients.

The trim is 3 bases for V and 0 bases for J, with a gap of 6 bases between the germline ends. The germline V gene (reference sequence) specifies LNHNV as CDR1 and YYDKDF as CDR2. From the cysteine up to the phenylalanine, the CDR3 has a length of 14 residues. Just the 42-base CDR3 DNA is kept, in frame starting at base 1. The trial excluded patients who had a history of autoimmune disease or were on systemic immunosuppression. Peripheral blood for TCR sequencing was drawn from every dose cohort at baseline, at cycle 4 day 1 and at cycle 7 day 1. Samples were obtained from an open-label, multicenter, first-in-human phase I dose-escalation trial of ivuxolimab. Adults with locally advanced or metastatic melanoma, renal cell carcinoma, hepatocellular carcinoma or head and neck squamous cell carcinoma were enrolled in the trial. Before TCR sequencing, CD4+ T cells and CD8+ T cells were sorted from peripheral blood as separate populations.

What the study reported, not specific to this receptor: The antigen specificity of the clonally expanded peripheral T cells was not determined. Low levels of normalized T-cell clonal expansion were also shown by some nonresponding patients. At doses from 0.1 to 3.0 mg/kg, clonal expansion was seen in both CD4+ and CD8+ blood T cells between baseline and week 6. After ivuxolimab, expanded clones were on average more numerous among CD8+ T cells than among CD4+ T cells. In the 0.1-3.0 mg/kg groups, partial responders were among the patients with the lowest normalized peripheral clonal expansion, particularly in CD8+ T cells.

This clone was counted a few times. Its recognized antigen is unknown. Base qualities were left out, and no much larger clone turns up one base away. Genomic DNA was extracted from sorted cells for sequencing of the TCRbeta CDR3 region. The immunoSEQ Assay was used to sequence the TCRbeta CDR3 regions. Here the immuneACCESS table is served through TCRdb, limited to in-frame sequences with V and J called. Missing clones are a known gap in these copies; in checked studies unresolved V genes cover under half, and the rest lacks a known reason. Here the sample has 100,000 to 150,000 clones; 85% to 95% occur a single time. Around 0.81% of the sample is taken by the ten largest.

The input for sequencing was CD4+ or CD8+ T cells sorted from blood, taken in a trial of the OX40 agonist ivuxolimab. The receptor's source is an adult with an advanced solid tumor such as melanoma, head and neck, liver or kidney cancer. Recombination connected TRBV15 to TRBJ1-3, with the D gene too uncertain to name. The CDR3 in this case is CATSRSVSGNTIYF. The nucleotide sequence reads as follows: TGTGCCACCAGCAGGTCGGTCTCTGGAAACACCATATATTTT.